One T cell receptor (beta chain) is described in this entry. Only in-frame clones appear in the TCRdb table, and some are missing; sequencing was by immunoSEQ multiplex PCR. The table shows roughly 89,000 clones, with 90% to 95% occurring only once. This specimen belongs to a study of T cell changes during pregnancy in multiple sclerosis. Germline V CDR1 and CDR2: MNHEY, SVGAGI. Trimming took off 6 bases at V and 0 bases at J, with 14 bases between the two ends. This CDR3 has 15 amino acids. This TCR was sampled from a female donor with multiple sclerosis, enrolled in a pregnancy study. The chain links TRBV6-5 to TRBJ1-1; D not certain. The specimen comprised peripheral blood, sampled in the third trimester of pregnancy. DNA of the CDR3: TGTGCCAGCAGCCTACTACGGAATCTGAACACTGAAGCTTTCTTT. Translation gives CASSLLRNLNTEAFF.